The 20 T cell receptor beta chains below come from one sample, sequenced in a study of vaccination effects on CD4 cells after COVID-19 (dated by TCRdb to 2021 to 2024). Preparation of the library involved the immunoSEQ multiplex PCR assay. TCRdb holds this immuneACCESS table with in-frame rearrangements only. Some clones are missing; in checked studies, unresolved V genes explain under half, and the rest has no known cause. Within this sample are about 73,000 clones, with roughly 75% of them counted one time only. The leading ten clones occupy roughly 2.3% of the sample. After less than 13 days of culture, CD4+ T cells were isolated with the EasySep CD4+ T cell isolation kit. Participants received two doses of either the BNT162b2 or the mRNA-1273 mRNA SARS-CoV-2 vaccine. For these receptors, no antigen is known. Sequenced material: CD4+ T cells from PBMCs cultured without peptide, taken after COVID-19 vaccination. Receptors were obtained from a human donor who received a COVID-19 vaccine.

The rearrangement joins TRBV7-2 to TRBJ1-3, with TRBD1 matching 7 bases. From germline, CDR1 is SGHTA and CDR2 FQGNSA. V lost 3 bases and J lost 0; bases outside the gene matches: 5. The CDR3 is 16 residues long. Here the CDR3 reads CASSFGQEFSGNTIYF. The DNA for the CDR3 is TGTGCCAGCAGCTTCGGACAGGAGTTCTCTGGAAACACCATATATTTT.

This clone was observed once. The chain carries TRBV27 and TRBJ2-5; D gene ambiguous. Germline V CDR1 and CDR2: MNHEY, SMNVEV (reference sequence). V shed 7 bases and J shed 5 bases, with 14 bases lying between them. There are 13 residues in the CDR3. For the CDR3, the DNA is TGTGCCAGCACCCGAGGCCCCTCGGAGACCCAGTACTTC. Its translation is CASTRGPSETQYF.

The chain employs TRBV28 and TRBJ1-2; TRBD1 is a possible D gene (5 bases). The germline V gene has CDR1 MDHEN and CDR2 SYDVKM. The V end lost 7 bases, the J end lost 1 base, and 7 bases lay between the germline ends. The CDR3 totals 12 residues. CDR3 amino acids: CASTGDNYGYTF. CDR3 DNA: TGTGCCAGCACGGGGGATAACTATGGCTACACCTTC.

The gene calls are TRBV5-1 and TRBJ1-6; 8 bases fit TRBD1. The V gene end was trimmed by 4 bases and the J gene end by 4 bases; junction bases not matched to a gene: 7. CDR1 SGHRS and CDR2 YFSETQ come from the germline V gene. This CDR3 spans 16 amino acids. CDR3 sequence: CASSTGQGQYNSPLHF. CDR3 DNA sequence: TGCGCCAGCAGCACCGGACAGGGCCAATATAATTCACCCCTCCACTTT.

The rearrangement uses TRBV19 and TRBJ1-3; possible D gene TRBD1, 5 bases. V lost 6 bases and J lost 4, with 13 bases in between. The CDR3 loop spans 14 amino acids. In germline, CDR1 is LNHDA, CDR2 SQIVND (reference sequence). This CDR3 is CASRTRGSGNTIYF. The DNA for the CDR3 is TGTGCCAGTAGAACGAGGGGATCCGGAAACACCATATATTTT.

The chain uses TRBV19 and TRBJ1-4, with no clear D. V lost 6 bases, J lost 0 bases, and 11 bases lay in between. Per germline, CDR1 LNHDA and CDR2 SQIVND (reference sequence). The CDR3 length is 15 residues. The chain's CDR3 is CASSYRTATNEKLFF. CDR3 coding DNA: TGTGCCAGTAGCTACAGAACCGCAACTAATGAAAAACTGTTTTTT.

This chain links TRBV7-9 with TRBJ2-2, with 7 bases fitting TRBD2. The V gene end was trimmed by 4 bases and the J gene end by 5 bases; junction bases not matched to a gene: 7. CDR3 length: 15 residues. Looked up from germline, CDR1 is SEHNR and CDR2 is FQNEAQ (reference sequence). The CDR3, as DNA: TGTGCCAGCAGCTCTACGGGGGGATTTACCGGGGAGCTGTTTTTT. Its protein is CASSSTGGFTGELFF.

The chain uses TRBV19 and TRBJ1-5; a weak D match, TRBD1 (6 bases). V gave up 4 bases and J gave up 0 bases, with 19 bases separating them. The CDR3 runs 18 residues. Germline CDR1 reads LNHDA; CDR2 reads SQIVND (reference sequence). The CDR3 DNA reads TGTGCCAGTAGTAATGAGGGCAGGGGTCAGAATAGCAATCAGCCCCAGCATTTT. This encodes CASSNEGRGQNSNQPQHF.

This clone was counted a few times. This chain uses TRBV2 with TRBJ2-3; D remains ambiguous. Trimming cost V 8 bases and J 5 bases, with 11 bases left between them. CDR1 SNHLY and CDR2 FYNNEI come from the germline V gene. The CDR3 is 12 residues long. For the CDR3, the DNA is TGTGCCAGCGGGGTCTTTGGAGATACGCAGTATTTT. This sequence encodes CASGVFGDTQYF. The full variable domain, in which reference TRBV2 and TRBJ2-3 provide the parts outside the CDR3, is EPEVTQTPSHQVTQMGQEVILRCVPISNHLYFYWYRQILGQKVEFLVSFYNNEISEKSEIFDDQFSVERPDGSNFTLKIRSTKLEDSAMYFCASGVFGDTQYFGPGTRLTVL.

V gene TRBV5-5 combines with J gene TRBJ2-2; D tentatively reads TRBD1 or TRBD2 (5 bases each). This CDR3 region has 15 residues. Germline values: CDR1 SGHKS, CDR2 YYEKEE (reference sequence). V was cut by 2 bases and J by 6 bases, with 14 bases left in between. CDR3 nucleotides: TGTGCCAGCAGCTTATGGGGGTTAAACGCCGGGGAGCTGTTTTTT. Residues: CASSLWGLNAGELFF.

The V call is TRBV19, the J call TRBJ1-5; 8 positions agree with TRBD1. The CDR3 covers 14 residues. Trimming removed 5 bases from V and 6 bases from J; junction bases left unmatched: 6. Looked up from germline, CDR1 is LNHDA and CDR2 is SQIVND (reference sequence). CDR3 DNA sequence: TGTGCCAGTAGTGCCTATGGACAGGGTCAGCCCCAGCATTTT. Translation: CASSAYGQGQPQHF.

The chain carries TRBV28 and TRBJ1-2, with D possibly being TRBD1 (6 bases). The CDR3 runs to 13 residues. The germline V gene has CDR1 MDHEN and CDR2 SYDVKM. V was cut by 4 bases and J by 7 bases, with 13 bases left in between. The CDR3 protein is CASSSAGVGGYTF. In DNA, the CDR3 is TGTGCCAGCAGTTCGGCAGGGGTGGGTGGCTACACCTTC.

This clone has only a few counts. The V call is TRBV27, the J call TRBJ2-2; D unclear. The germline gives CDR1 MNHEY, CDR2 SMNVEV (reference sequence). V lost 6 bases to trimming and J lost 0 bases, with 8 bases between them. The CDR3 is 14 amino acids. CDR3 region: CASRGTTNTGELFF. CDR3 nucleotides: TGTGCCAGCAGGGGCACGACGAACACCGGGGAGCTGTTTTTT.

The chain couples TRBV20-1 to TRBJ1-2; D possibly corresponds to TRBD1 (5 bases). The ends were cut back, 6 bases at V and 8 bases at J, with 13 bases in the middle. Germline V gene sequence: CDR1 DFQATT, CDR2 SNEGSKA (reference sequence). The CDR3 spans 11 residues. CDR3 DNA sequence: TGCAGTGCCGCGGGGACTGCGGGCTACACCTTC. Its protein is CSAAGTAGYTF.

The rearrangement joins TRBV5-1 to TRBJ1-3; TRBD1 might be the D (5 bases). The V end lost 4 bases, the J end lost 2 bases, and 10 bases lay between the germline ends. Germline V gene lookup returns CDR1 SGHRS and CDR2 YFSETQ. The CDR3 consists of 14 residues. The chain's CDR3 is CASSLSGTGNTIYF. CDR3 in DNA: TGCGCCAGCAGCCTCTCAGGGACTGGAAACACCATATATTTT. Together with reference TRBV5-1 and TRBJ1-3, the CDR3 gives the full variable domain: KAGVTQTPRYLIKTRGQQVTLSCSPISGHRSVSWYQQTPGQGLQFLFEYFSETQRNKGNFPGRFSGRQFSNSRSEMNVSTLELGDSALYLCASSLSGTGNTIYFGEGSWLTVV.

The chain couples TRBV24-1 to TRBJ2-1, with 10 bases identical to TRBD2. CDR1 is KGHDR and CDR2 is SFDVKD in the germline V gene. V lost 1 base and J lost 6; bases outside the gene matches: 5. The CDR3 extends over 16 amino acids. Here the CDR3 DNA reads TGTGCCACCAGTGATTTAAGCGGGGGGGCAATCAATGAGCAGTTCTTC. It is translated as CATSDLSGGAINEQFF.

The gene calls are TRBV20-1 and TRBJ2-7; D possibly corresponds to TRBD1 (5 bases). V was trimmed by 3 bases and J by 5 bases, leaving 14 bases between them. Germline V gene data show CDR1 as DFQATT and CDR2 as SNEGSKA (reference sequence). The CDR3 is made up of 13 amino acids. CDR3 residues: CSASIRPTDEQYV. CDR3 nucleotides: TGCAGTGCTAGTATTCGGCCGACAGACGAGCAGTACGTC.

CDR3 amino acids: CASSPGTGGTTNEKLFF. The CDR3 bases are TGCGCCAGCAGCCCGGGGACAGGGGGGACAACTAATGAAAAACTGTTTTTT. The chain uses TRBV5-1 and TRBJ1-4, with 11 bases that match TRBD1. This CDR3 comprises 17 residues. V was clipped by 4 bases and J by 0 bases; unmatched bases: 5. Germline V gene data show CDR1 as SGHRS and CDR2 as YFSETQ.

This clone was detected a few times. CDR3 in DNA: TGTGCCAGCAGCCTAAGATTCGGACAGGGGGCCCCCCAAGAGACCCAGTACTTC. Translating it yields CASSLRFGQGAPQETQYF. The chain recombines TRBV7-9 with TRBJ2-5; TRBD1 matches 11 bases. Germline-derived CDR1 and CDR2 are SEHNR and FQNEAQ (reference sequence). V lost 5 bases, J lost 1 base, and 12 bases stayed unmatched. This CDR3 has 18 amino acids.

In its sample, this clone was seen once. The rearrangement uses TRBV19 and TRBJ1-1, with D tentatively TRBD1 (6 bases). Trimming took 4 bases from V and 5 from J, leaving 20 bases between them. CDR3 size: 16 residues. The germline V gene encodes CDR1 LNHDA and CDR2 SQIVND (reference sequence). DNA for the CDR3: TGTGCCAGTAGTAACCAGCCGACAGGTCGGGGGACTGAAGCTTTCTTT. Protein product: CASSNQPTGRGTEAFF.